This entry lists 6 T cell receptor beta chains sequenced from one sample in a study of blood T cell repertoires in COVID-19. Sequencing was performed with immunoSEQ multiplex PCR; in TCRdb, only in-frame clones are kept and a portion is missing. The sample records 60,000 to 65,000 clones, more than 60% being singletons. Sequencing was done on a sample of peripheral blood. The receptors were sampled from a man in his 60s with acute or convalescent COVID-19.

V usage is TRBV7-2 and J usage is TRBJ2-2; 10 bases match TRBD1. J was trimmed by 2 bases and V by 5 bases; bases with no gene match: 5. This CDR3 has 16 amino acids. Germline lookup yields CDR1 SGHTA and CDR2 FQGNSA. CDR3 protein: CASSLTTGGNTGELFF. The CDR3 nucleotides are TGTGCCAGCAGCCTTACGACAGGGGGCAACACCGGGGAGCTGTTTTTT.

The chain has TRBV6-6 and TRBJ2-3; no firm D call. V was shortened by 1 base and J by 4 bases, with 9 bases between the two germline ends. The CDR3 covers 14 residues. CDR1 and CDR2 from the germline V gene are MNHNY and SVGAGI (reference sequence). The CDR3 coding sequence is TGTGCCAGCAGTTACTTTGAGAGAGCAGATACGCAGTATTTT. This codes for CASSYFERADTQYF.

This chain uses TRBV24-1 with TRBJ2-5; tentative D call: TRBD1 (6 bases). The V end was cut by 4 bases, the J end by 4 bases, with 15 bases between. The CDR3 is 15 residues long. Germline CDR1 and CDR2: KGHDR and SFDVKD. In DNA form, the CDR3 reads TGTGCCACCAGTGACCCTCAGGGGATCCGAGAGACCCAGTACTTC. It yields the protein CATSDPQGIRETQYF.

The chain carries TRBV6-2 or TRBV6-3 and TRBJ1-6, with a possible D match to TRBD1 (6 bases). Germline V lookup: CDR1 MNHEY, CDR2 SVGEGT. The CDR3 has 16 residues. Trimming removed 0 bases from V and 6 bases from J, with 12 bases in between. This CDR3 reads CASSYSPNRVNSPLHF. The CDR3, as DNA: TGTGCCAGCAGTTACTCGCCGAACAGGGTTAATTCACCCCTCCACTTT.

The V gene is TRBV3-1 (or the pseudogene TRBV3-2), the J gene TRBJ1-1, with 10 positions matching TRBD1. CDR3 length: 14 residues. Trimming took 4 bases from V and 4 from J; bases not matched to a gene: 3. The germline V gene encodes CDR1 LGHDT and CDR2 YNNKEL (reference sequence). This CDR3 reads CASSRQGASTEAFF. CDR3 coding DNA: TGTGCCAGCAGCCGACAGGGGGCGAGCACTGAAGCTTTCTTT.

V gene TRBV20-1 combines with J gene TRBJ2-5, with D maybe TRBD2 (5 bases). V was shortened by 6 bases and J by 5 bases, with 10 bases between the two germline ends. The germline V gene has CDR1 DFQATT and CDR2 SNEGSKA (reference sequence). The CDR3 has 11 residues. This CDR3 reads CSASGGETQYF. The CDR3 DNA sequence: TGCAGTGCGTCAGGCGGGGAGACCCAGTACTTC.